The T cell receptor (beta chain) described here comes from a study of shared clonotypes between healthy human individuals. Background on the study: Donors had three CD4 naive, three CD4 memory, two CD8 naive and one CD8 memory plate apiece.

This table comes from immunoSEQ multiplex PCR, and its TCRdb copy is limited to in-frame clones, with some not included. The sample contains roughly 590,000 clones, over 95% of which appear only once. Overall study results and limits: An expected dependence of interdonor clonotype sharing on sequencing depth was noted. Limitation of the genetic and exposure-history diversity represented came from the few donors. The sampled material consisted only of blood, and tissue repertoires are likely to differ.

On this clone itself: Antigen: not known.

Naive-designated CD8 cells lacked CD45RO, were positively enriched for CCR7, and omitted terminally differentiated effector memory CD45RA+ cells. Trimming cost V 7 bases and J 7 bases; bases outside gene matches: 10. Germline lookup yields CDR1 SNHLY and CDR2 FYNNEI. The CDR3 runs to 15 residues. Input material: naive CD8+ T cells sorted from blood. This TCR was recovered from a woman in her 30s in good health. The chain couples TRBV2 to TRBJ2-2; 9 nucleotides agree with TRBD1. CDR3 in amino acids: CASTEGQGVGGELFF. CDR3 sequence (DNA): TGTGCCAGCACCGAGGGACAGGGAGTTGGCGGGGAGCTGTTTTTT.